The rows below give T cell receptor beta chains drawn from one sample of a study of cytomegalovirus exposure and HLA in healthy donors. Only in-frame clones appear in the TCRdb table, and some are missing; sequencing was by immunoSEQ multiplex PCR. The data show 85,000 to 90,000 clones, 65% to 80% seen once. The specimen was PBMCs. The receptors derive from a man aged 25 to 40 in good health and CMV-seronegative. CDR3s include the opening cysteine and the closing phenylalanine or tryptophan. The order of the fields is J gene, V gene, D gene, clone size, CDR3 DNA, CDR3 protein. The D gene is left open where the match is weak. Not every row has a clone size; where given, it reads once, few, many or a size class.

TRBJ2-7 | TRBV14 | - | - | TGTGCCAGCGCCCGGGGCTACGAGCAGTACTTC | CASARGYEQYF
TRBJ1-2 | TRBV5-6 | TRBD1 | once | TGTGCCAGCAGCTTGACCTACAGGGGCACCTCTGGGGGCTACACCTTC | CASSLTYRGTSGGYTF
TRBJ1-1 | TRBV25-1 | - | few | TGTGCCAGCAGTGAATTGAGGCCCGGCGGTGAAGCTTTCTTT | CASSELRPGGEAFF
TRBJ1-2 | TRBV29-1 | TRBD1 | - | TGCAGCGTTGAAAACCAGGGGGGCGGCTACACCTTC | CSVENQGGGYTF
TRBJ2-6 | TRBV30 | - | few | TGTGCCTGGAGGAATCTGGGGGCAGGGTCTGGGGCCAACGTCCTGACTTTC | CAWRNLGAGSGANVLTF
TRBJ1-6 | TRBV5-6 | - | - | TGTGCCAGCAGCCGAGATACAGCAGGGTCCTATAATTCACCCCTCCACTTT | CASSRDTAGSYNSPLHF
TRBJ1-1 | TRBV7-9 | - | - | TGTGCCAGCAGCCTCGAAGGGGGCACTGAAGCTTTCTTT | CASSLEGGTEAFF
TRBJ1-1 | TRBV6-1 | - | - | TGTGCCAGCACCCAACGGGAGAACACTGAAGCTTTCTTT | CASTQRENTEAFF
TRBJ1-1 | TRBV18 | - | few | TGTGCCAGCTCATCCGTGGGAGGGTCGGGATTGAACACTGAAGCTTTCTTT | CASSSVGGSGLNTEAFF
TRBJ2-1 | TRBV5-1 | TRBD2 | once | TGCGCCAGCACCTCCGGGACTAACAATGAGCAGTTCTTC | CASTSGTNNEQFF
TRBJ2-4 | TRBV5-1 | - | few | TGCGCCAGCAGCTTGGGGCAGGGCGGCATTCAGTACTTC | CASSLGQGGIQYF
TRBJ1-2 | TRBV6-1 | - | - | TGTGCCAGCAGTGAAGTGGGGGGGCGATATGGCTACACCTTC | CASSEVGGRYGYTF
TRBJ1-5 | TRBV19 | - | - | TGTGCCAGTAGTACGCAGGACAATCAGCCCCAGCATTTT | CASSTQDNQPQHF
TRBJ2-5 | TRBV7-9 | TRBD2 | - | TGTGCCAGCAGCTTAGCCGGCGGGAGGGCGGAGACCCAGTACTTC | CASSLAGGRAETQYF
TRBJ2-3 | TRBV5-4 | - | once | TGTGCCAGCAGCTTGGGGGCCACAGATACGCAGTATTTT | CASSLGATDTQYF
TRBJ1-1 | TRBV18 | TRBD1 | few | TGTGCCAGCTCACGAGGACAGGGGGCTTATGAAGCTTTCTTT | CASSRGQGAYEAFF
TRBJ1-2 | TRBV11-2 | - | - | TGTGCCAGCATGCGGGGGGCTGGCTATGGCTACACCTTC | CASMRGAGYGYTF